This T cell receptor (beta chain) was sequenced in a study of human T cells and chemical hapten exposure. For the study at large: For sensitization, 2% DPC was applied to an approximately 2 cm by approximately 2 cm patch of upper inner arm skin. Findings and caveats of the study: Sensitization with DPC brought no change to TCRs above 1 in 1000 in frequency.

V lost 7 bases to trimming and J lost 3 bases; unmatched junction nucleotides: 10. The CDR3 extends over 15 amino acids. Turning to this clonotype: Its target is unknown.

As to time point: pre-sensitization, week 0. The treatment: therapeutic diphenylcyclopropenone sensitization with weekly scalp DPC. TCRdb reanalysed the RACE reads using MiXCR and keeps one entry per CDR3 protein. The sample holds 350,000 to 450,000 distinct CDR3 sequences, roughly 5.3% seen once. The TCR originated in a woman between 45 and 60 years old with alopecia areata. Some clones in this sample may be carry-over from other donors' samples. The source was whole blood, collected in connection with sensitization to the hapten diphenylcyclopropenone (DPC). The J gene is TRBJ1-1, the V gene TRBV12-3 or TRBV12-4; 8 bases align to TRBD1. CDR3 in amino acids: CASNLQGATDTEAFF. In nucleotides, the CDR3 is TGTGCCAGCAACCTCCAGGGGGCGACGGACACTGAAGCTTTCTTT.